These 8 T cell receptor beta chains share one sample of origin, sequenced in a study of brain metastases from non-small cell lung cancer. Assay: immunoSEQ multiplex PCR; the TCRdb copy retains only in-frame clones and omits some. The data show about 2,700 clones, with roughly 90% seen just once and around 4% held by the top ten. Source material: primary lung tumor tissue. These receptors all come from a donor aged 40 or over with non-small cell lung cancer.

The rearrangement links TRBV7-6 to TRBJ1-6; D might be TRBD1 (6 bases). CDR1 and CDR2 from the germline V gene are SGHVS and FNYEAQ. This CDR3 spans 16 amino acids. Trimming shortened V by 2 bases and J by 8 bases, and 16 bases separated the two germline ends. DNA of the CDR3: TGTGCCAGCAGCTTAAGGGGCAGGGCAGGGGATTCACCCCTCCACTTT. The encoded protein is CASSLRGRAGDSPLHF.

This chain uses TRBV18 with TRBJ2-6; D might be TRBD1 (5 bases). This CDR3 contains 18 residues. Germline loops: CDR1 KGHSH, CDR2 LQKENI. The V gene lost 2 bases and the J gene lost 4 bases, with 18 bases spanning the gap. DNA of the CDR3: TGTGCCAGCTCACCAACGGACACCCTCATGGCAGGGGCCAACGTCCTGACTTTC. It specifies CASSPTDTLMAGANVLTF. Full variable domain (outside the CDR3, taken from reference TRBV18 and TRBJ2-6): NAGVMQNPRHLVRRRGQEARLRCSPMKGHSHVYWYRQLPEEGLKFMVYLQKENIIDESGMPKERFSAEFPKEGPSILRIQQVVRGDSAAYFCASSPTDTLMAGANVLTFGAGSRLTVL.

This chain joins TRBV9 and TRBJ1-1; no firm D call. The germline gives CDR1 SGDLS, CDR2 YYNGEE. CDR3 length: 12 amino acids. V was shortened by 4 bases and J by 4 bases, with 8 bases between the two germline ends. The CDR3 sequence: CASSPSGTEAFF. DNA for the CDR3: TGTGCCAGCAGCCCGAGCGGCACTGAAGCTTTCTTT. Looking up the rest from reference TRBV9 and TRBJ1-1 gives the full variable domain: DSGVTQTPKHLITATGQRVTLRCSPRSGDLSVYWYQQSLDQGLQFLIQYYNGEERAKGNILERFSAQQFPDLHSELNLSSLELGDSALYFCASSPSGTEAFFGQGTRLTVV.

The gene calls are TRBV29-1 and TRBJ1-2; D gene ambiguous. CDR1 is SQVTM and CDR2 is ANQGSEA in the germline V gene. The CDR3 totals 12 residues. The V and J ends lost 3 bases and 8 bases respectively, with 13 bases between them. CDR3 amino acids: CSVEVTPRGYTF. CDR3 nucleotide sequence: TGCAGCGTTGAGGTGACACCGAGGGGCTACACCTTC.

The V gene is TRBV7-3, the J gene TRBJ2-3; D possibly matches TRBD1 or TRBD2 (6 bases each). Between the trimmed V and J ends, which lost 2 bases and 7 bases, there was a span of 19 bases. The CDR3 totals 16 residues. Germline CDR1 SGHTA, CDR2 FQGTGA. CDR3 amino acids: CASSLQEGGRVNTQYF. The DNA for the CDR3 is TGTGCCAGCAGCTTACAAGAGGGGGGAAGAGTGAATACGCAGTATTTT. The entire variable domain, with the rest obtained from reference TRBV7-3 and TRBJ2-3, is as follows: GAGVSQTPSNKVTEKGKYVELRCDPISGHTALYWYRQSLGQGPEFLIYFQGTGAADDSGLPNDRFFAVRPEGSVSTLKIQRTERGDSAVYLCASSLQEGGRVNTQYFGPGTRLTVL.

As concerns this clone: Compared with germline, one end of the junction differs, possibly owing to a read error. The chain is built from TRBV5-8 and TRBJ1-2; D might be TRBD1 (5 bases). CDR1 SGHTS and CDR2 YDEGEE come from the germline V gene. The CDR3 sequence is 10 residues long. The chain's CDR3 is CASSHRGVSF. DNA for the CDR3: TGTGCCAGCAGCCATCGGGGGGTGTCATTC. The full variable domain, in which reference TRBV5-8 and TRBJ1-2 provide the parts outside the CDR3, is EAGVTQSPTHLIKTRGQQATLRCSPISGHTSVYWYQQALGLGLQFLLWYDEGEERNRGNFPPRFSGRQFPNYSSELNVNALELEDSALYLCASSHRGVSFGSGTRLTVV.

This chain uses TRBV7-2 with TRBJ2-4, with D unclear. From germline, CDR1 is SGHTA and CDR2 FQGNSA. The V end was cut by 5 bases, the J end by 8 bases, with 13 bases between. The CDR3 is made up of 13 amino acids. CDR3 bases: TGTGCCAGCAGCCCCGAGACTGGGGACATTCAGTACTTC. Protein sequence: CASSPETGDIQYF.

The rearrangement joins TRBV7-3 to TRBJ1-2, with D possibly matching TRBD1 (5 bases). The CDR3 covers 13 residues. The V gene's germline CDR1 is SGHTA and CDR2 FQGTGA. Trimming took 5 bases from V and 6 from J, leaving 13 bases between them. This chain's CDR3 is CASSISPGNGYTF. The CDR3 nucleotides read TGTGCCAGCAGCATATCACCAGGGAATGGCTACACCTTC. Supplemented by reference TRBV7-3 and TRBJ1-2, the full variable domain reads GAGVSQTPSNKVTEKGKYVELRCDPISGHTALYWYRQSLGQGPEFLIYFQGTGAADDSGLPNDRFFAVRPEGSVSTLKIQRTERGDSAVYLCASSISPGNGYTFGSGTRLTVV.